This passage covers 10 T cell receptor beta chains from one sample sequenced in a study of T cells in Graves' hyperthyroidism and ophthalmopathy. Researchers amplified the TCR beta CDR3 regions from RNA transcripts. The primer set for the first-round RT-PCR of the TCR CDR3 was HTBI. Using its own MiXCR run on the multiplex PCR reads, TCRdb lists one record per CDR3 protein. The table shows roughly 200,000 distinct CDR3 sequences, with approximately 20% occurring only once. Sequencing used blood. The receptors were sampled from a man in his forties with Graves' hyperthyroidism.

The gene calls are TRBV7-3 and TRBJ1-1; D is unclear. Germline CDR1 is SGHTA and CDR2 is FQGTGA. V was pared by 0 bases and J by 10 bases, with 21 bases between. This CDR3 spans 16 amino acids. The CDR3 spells CASSLTRPGTSRGAFF. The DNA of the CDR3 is TGTGCCAGCAGCTTAACCCGGCCCGGCACCTCTCGAGGAGCTTTCTTT.

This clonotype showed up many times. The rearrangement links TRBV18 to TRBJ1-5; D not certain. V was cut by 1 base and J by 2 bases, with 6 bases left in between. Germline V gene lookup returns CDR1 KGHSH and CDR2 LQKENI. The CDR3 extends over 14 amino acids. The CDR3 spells CASSPRLRNQPQHF. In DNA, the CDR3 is TGTGCCAGCTCACCACGGCTCCGCAATCAGCCCCAGCATTTT.

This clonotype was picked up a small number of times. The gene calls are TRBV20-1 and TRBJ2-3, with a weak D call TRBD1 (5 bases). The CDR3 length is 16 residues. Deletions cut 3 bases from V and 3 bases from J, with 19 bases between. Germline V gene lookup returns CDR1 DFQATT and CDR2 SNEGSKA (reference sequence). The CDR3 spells CSASPRAGSITDTQYF. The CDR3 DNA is TGCAGTGCTAGCCCTAGGGCAGGGTCTATAACAGATACGCAGTATTTT.

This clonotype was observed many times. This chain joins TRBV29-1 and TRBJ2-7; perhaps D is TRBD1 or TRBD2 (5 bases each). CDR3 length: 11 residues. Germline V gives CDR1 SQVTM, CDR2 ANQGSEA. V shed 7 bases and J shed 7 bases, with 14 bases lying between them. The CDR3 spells CSAGTPEEQYF. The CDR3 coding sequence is TGCAGCGCCGGGACCCCGGAAGAGCAGTACTTC.

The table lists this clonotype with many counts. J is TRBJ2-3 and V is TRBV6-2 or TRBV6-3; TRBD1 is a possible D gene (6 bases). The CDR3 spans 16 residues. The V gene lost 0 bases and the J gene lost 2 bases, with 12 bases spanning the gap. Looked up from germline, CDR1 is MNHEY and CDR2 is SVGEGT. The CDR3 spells CASSYSPGDPTDTQYF. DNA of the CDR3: TGTGCCAGCAGTTACTCGCCAGGGGACCCCACAGATACGCAGTATTTT.

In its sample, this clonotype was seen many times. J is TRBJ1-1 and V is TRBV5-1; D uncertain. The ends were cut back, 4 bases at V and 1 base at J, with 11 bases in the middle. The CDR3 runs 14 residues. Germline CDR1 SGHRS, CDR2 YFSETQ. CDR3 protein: CASSPIGGNTEAFF. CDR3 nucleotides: TGCGCCAGCAGCCCTATAGGCGGGAACACTGAAGCTTTCTTT.

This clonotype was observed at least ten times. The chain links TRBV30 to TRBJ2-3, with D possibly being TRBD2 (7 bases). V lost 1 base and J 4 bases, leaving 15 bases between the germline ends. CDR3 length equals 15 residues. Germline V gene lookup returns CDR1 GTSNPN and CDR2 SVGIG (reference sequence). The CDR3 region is CAWSDRGAPADTQYF. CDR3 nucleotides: TGTGCCTGGAGTGACCGGGGGGCTCCTGCAGATACGCAGTATTTT.

DNA for the CDR3: TGTGCCAGCAGGGACCTCAGTGCCCAGCTACACGAGCAGTACTTC. Its protein product is CASRDLSAQLHEQYF. The chain carries TRBV5-5 and TRBJ2-7; D is unclear. This CDR3 has 15 amino acids. Germline V gene data show CDR1 as SGHKS and CDR2 as YYEKEE (reference sequence). Trimming cost V 5 bases and J 5 bases, with 20 bases left between them. The complete variable domain, with remaining parts taken from reference TRBV5-5 and TRBJ2-7, reads DAGVTQSPTHLIKTRGQQVTLRCSPISGHKSVSWYQQVLGQGPQFIFQYYEKEERGRGNFPDRFSARQFPNYSSELNVNALLLGDSALYLCASRDLSAQLHEQYFGPGTRLTVT.

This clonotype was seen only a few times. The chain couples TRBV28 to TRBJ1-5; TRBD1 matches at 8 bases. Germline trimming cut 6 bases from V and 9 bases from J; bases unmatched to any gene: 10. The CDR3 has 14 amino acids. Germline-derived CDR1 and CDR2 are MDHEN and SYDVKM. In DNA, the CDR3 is TGTGCCAGCAGATCCGGACAGGGCGAGAGGCCCCAGCATTTT. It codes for CASRSGQGERPQHF.

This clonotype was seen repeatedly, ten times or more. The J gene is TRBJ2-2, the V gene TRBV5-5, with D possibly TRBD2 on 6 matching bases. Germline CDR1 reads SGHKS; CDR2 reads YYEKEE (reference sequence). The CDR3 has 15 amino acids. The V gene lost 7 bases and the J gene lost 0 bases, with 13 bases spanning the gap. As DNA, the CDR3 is TGTGCCAGCGATCCCCTAGCGACGAACACCGGGGAGCTGTTTTTT. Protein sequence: CASDPLATNTGELFF.